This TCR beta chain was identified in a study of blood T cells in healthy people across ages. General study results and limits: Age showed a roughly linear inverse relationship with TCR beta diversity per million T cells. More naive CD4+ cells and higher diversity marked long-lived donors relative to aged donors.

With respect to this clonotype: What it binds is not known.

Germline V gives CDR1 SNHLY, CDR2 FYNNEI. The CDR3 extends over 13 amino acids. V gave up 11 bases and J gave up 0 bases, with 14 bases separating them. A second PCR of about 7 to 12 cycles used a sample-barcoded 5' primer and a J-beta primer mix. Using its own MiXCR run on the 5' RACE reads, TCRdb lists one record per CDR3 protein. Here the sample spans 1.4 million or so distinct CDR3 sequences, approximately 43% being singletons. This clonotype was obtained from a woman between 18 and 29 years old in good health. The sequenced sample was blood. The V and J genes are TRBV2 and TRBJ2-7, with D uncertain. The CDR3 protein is CAPKVPGSYEQYF. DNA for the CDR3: TGTGCCCCGAAGGTTCCCGGCTCCTACGAGCAGTACTTC.